This T cell receptor beta chain was sequenced for a study of blood T cells in healthy people across ages. Study-wide results and caveats: Per million T cells, TCR beta diversity dropped about linearly as age rose.

With regard to this clonotype: Its target is not known.

Then a second PCR, running about 6 to 12 cycles, was carried out with a sample-barcoded 5' primer and a J-beta primer mix. Every individual sample yielded 2.5 million or more paired-end reads (each containing CDR3). TCRdb passed the 5' RACE reads through MiXCR, listing each CDR3 protein once. This table holds roughly 680,000 distinct CDR3 sequences, around 50% found once. Isolation of PBMCs gave at least 6 million cells per sample. The CDR3 totals 15 residues. The clonotype was recovered from a woman aged 80 or over in good health. This rearrangement joins TRBV21-1 to TRBJ2-5; TRBD1, the table's D call, was not compared with the DNA. With the DNA end fitting TRBJ2-7 better, the J assignment may be wrong. TRBV21-1 is deemed a pseudogene. Material for sequencing was blood. For the CDR3, the DNA is TGTGCCAGCGGCAAAGCGTGGGCGACATCCCACGAGCAGTACTTC. Translation: CASGKAWATSHEQYF.